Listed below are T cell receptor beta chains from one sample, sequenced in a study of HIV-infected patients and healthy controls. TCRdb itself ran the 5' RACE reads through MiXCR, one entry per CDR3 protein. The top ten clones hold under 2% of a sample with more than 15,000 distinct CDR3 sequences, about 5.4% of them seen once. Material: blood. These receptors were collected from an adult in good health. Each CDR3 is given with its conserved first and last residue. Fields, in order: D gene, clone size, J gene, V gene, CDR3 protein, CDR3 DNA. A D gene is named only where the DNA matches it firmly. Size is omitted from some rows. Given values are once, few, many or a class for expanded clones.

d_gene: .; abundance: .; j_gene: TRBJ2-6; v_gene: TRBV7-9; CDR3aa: CASSSTYQLSGANVLTF; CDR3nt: TGTGCCAGCAGCTCTACTTATCAACTCTCTGGGGCCAACGTCCTGACTTTC
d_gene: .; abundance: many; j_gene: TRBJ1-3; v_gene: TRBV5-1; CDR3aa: CASSRTDGANTIYF; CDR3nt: TGCGCCAGCAGCCGTACCGACGGAGCAAACACCATATATTTT
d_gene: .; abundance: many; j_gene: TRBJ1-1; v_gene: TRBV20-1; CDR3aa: CSALTGWGTEAFF; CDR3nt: TGCAGTGCACTCACAGGGTGGGGGACTGAAGCTTTCTTT
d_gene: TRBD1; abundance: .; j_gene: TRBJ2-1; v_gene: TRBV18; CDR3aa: CASSLGTALTLNEQFF; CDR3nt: TGTGCCAGCTCACTCGGGACAGCGCTAACTCTCAATGAGCAGTTCTTC
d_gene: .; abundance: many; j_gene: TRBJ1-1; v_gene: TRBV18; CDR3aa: CASSPSLGSNTEAFF; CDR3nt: TGTGCCAGCTCACCATCTTTGGGGTCGAACACTGAAGCTTTCTTT
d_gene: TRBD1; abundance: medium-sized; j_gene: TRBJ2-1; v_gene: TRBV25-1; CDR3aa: CASSAKGANNEQFF; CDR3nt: TGTGCCAGCAGTGCGAAGGGGGCTAACAATGAGCAGTTCTTC
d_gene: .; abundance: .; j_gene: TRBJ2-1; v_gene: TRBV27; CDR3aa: CASNRGRSSYNEQFF; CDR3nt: TGTGCCAGCAATCGGGGAAGAAGCTCCTACAATGAGCAGTTCTTC
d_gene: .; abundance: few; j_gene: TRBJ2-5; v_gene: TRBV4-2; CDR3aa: CASSQVQGMETQYF; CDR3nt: TGTGCCAGCAGCCAAGTACAGGGAATGGAGACCCAGTACTTC
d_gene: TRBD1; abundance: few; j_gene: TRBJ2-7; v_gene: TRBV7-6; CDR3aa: CASSPAPSNRQGTEQYF; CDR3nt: TGTGCCAGCAGTCCCGCCCCCTCAAACCGACAGGGAACCGAGCAGTACTTC
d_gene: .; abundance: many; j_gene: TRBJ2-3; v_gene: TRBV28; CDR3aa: CASSVGTDTQYF; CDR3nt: TGTGCCAGCAGCGTGGGCACAGATACGCAGTATTTT
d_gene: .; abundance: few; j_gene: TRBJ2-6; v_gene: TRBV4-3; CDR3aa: CASSQESGSGANVLTF; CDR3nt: TGCGCCAGCAGCCAAGAGTCGGGGTCTGGGGCCAACGTCCTGACTTTC
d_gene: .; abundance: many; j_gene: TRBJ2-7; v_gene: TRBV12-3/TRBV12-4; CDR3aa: CASSLARQYEQYF; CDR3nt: TGTGCCAGCAGTTTAGCGCGGCAATACGAGCAGTACTTC
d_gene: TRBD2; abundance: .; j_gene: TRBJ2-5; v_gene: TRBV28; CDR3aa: CASSLLGEVGGGEETQYF; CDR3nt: TGTGCCAGCAGCCTACTTGGGGAGGTTGGCGGGGGGGAAGAGACCCAGTACTTC
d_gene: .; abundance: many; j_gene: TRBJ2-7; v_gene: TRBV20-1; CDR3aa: CSASGTFSYEQYF; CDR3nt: TGCAGTGCTAGCGGGACTTTCTCCTACGAGCAGTACTTC
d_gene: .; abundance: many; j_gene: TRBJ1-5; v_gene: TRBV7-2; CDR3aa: CASSNNRDQPQHF; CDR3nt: TGTGCCAGCAGCAATAACAGGGATCAGCCCCAGCATTTT
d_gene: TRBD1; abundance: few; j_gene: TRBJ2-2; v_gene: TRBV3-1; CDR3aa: CASSQEQGFGELFF; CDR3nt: TGTGCCAGCAGCCAAGAACAGGGGTTCGGGGAGCTGTTTTTT
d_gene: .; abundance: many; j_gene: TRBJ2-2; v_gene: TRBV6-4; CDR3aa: CASSDQSNTGELFF; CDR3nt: TGTGCCAGCAGTGACCAGAGTAACACCGGGGAGCTGTTTTTT
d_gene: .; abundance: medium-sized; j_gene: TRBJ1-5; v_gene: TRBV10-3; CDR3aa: CAISESRQTYQPQHF; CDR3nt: TGTGCCATCAGTGAGTCGAGACAGACGTACCAGCCCCAGCATTTT
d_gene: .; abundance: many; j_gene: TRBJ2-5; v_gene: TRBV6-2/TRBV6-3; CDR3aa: CASSYGGRSTPQETQYF; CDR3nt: TGTGCCAGCAGTTACGGCGGCAGGTCAACTCCTCAAGAGACCCAGTACTTC
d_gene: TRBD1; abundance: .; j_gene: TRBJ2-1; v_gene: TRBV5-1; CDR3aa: CASSLNSGGNEQFF; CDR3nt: TGCGCCAGCAGCTTAAATTCAGGGGGCAATGAGCAGTTCTTC
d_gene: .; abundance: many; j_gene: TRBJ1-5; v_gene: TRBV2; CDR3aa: CASVRDNPHRGQPQHF; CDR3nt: TGTGCCAGCGTCCGAGACAATCCCCACCGGGGACAGCCCCAGCATTTT
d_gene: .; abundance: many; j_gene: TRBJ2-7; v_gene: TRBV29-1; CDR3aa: CSARDTTYEQYF; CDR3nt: TGCAGCGCCCGGGACACCACCTACGAGCAGTACTTC
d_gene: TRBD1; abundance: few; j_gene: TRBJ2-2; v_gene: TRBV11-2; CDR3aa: CASSFAQDRGITGELFF; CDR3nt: TGTGCCAGCAGCTTTGCTCAGGACAGGGGAATCACCGGGGAGCTGTTTTTT
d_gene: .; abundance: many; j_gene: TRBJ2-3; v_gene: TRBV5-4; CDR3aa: CASSLPSVGTQYF; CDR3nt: TGTGCCAGCAGCCTTCCCTCCGTAGGTACGCAGTATTTT
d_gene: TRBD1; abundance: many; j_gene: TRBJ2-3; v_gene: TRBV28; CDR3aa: CASSSTGQGMDTQYF; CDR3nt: TGTGCCAGCAGTTCAACGGGACAGGGTATGGATACGCAGTATTTT
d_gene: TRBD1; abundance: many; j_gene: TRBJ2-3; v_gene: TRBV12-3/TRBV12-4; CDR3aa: CASSLDRGLGLTDTQYF; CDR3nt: TGTGCCAGCAGTTTGGACAGGGGGCTGGGCCTGACAGATACGCAGTATTTT
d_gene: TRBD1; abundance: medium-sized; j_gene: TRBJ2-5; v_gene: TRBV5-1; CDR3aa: CATRGQDQETQYF; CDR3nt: TGCGCCACCAGGGGACAGGACCAAGAGACCCAGTACTTC
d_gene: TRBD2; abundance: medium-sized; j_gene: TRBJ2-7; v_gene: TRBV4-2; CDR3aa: CASSPGGPSDEQYF; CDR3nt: TGTGCCAGCAGCCCGGGGGGGCCCTCTGACGAGCAGTACTTC
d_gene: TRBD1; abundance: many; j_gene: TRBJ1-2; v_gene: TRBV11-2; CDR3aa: CASSLAISTGESNYGYTF; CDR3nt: TGTGCCAGCAGCTTAGCAATTTCCACAGGGGAATCTAACTATGGCTACACCTTC
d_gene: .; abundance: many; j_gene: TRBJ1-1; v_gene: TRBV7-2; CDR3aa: CASSLWGWNTEAFF; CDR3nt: TGTGCCAGCAGCTTATGGGGGTGGAACACTGAAGCTTTCTTT
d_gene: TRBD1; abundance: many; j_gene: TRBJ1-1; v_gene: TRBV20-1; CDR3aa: CRTGVDTEAFF; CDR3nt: TGCAGGACAGGGGTAGACACTGAAGCTTTCTTT